This entry concerns a single T cell receptor (beta chain). What it binds is not known. V was cut by 2 bases and J by 3 bases, with 15 bases left in between. CDR1 SGDLS and CDR2 YYNGEE come from the germline V gene. This CDR3 comprises 16 residues. Together with a sample-barcoded 5' primer, a J-beta primer mix was included in a second PCR lasting roughly 6 to 12 cycles. MiXCR was run by TCRdb on the 5' RACE reads, yielding one entry per CDR3 protein. The data hold 1,100,000 or so distinct CDR3 sequences, with 40% to 50% observed a single time. This entry comes from a study of blood T cells in healthy people across ages. Whole-study results and caveats: Diversity estimates from one million T cells were considered underestimates.

Sequenced: blood. The chain joins TRBV9 to TRBJ2-1, with D perhaps TRBD1 or TRBD2 (6 bases each). The sequence came from a woman aged 55-70 years in good health. The CDR3 is CASSVALAGHYNEQFF. The DNA of the CDR3 is TGTGCCAGCAGCGTCGCTCTGGCGGGACACTACAATGAGCAGTTCTTC. The whole variable domain, remainder taken from reference TRBV9 and TRBJ2-1, is DSGVTQTPKHLITATGQRVTLRCSPRSGDLSVYWYQQSLDQGLQFLIQYYNGEERAKGNILERFSAQQFPDLHSELNLSSLELGDSALYFCASSVALAGHYNEQFFGPGTRLTVL.